The 3 T cell receptor beta chains presented below share a single source sample, sequenced in a study of identical twins. TCRdb ran MiXCR on the 5' RACE reads and lists one entry per CDR3 protein. The sample yields about 240,000 distinct CDR3 sequences, about 12% seen once. These data were also filed under a second study, of yellow fever vaccine responses in identical twins.

Specimen: memory (CD45RO+) T cells sorted from blood. The origin of the receptors is a woman aged 18-29 years in good health.

Only a few counts were recorded for this clonotype. The chain uses TRBV20-1 and TRBJ2-7; 8 bases match TRBD1. V lost 1 base, J lost 4 bases, and 12 bases stayed unmatched. CDR1 and CDR2 (germline): DFQATT, SNEGSKA (reference sequence). CDR3 size: 16 residues. Here the CDR3 reads CSARAKRTGIWYEQYF. The CDR3 nucleotides read TGCAGTGCTAGAGCCAAACGGACAGGGATATGGTACGAGCAGTACTTC.

In its sample, this clonotype was seen a few times. This chain connects TRBV27 to TRBJ2-5, with a possible D match to TRBD2 (6 bases). The germline V gene has CDR1 MNHEY and CDR2 SMNVEV (reference sequence). The CDR3 totals 12 residues. Trimming removed 5 bases from V and 5 bases from J, with 9 bases in between. This CDR3 reads CASSAGWETQYF. The CDR3 DNA reads TGTGCCAGCAGTGCGGGGTGGGAGACCCAGTACTTC.

In this sample, this clonotype turned up many times. The genes are TRBV12-3 or TRBV12-4 and TRBJ2-5; D gene unclear. The CDR3 is 14 amino acids. V gave up 4 bases and J gave up 3 bases, with 12 bases separating them. The CDR3 loop reads CASSSLTEEETQYF. Written as DNA, the CDR3 is TGTGCCAGCAGTTCCCTCACAGAAGAAGAGACCCAGTACTTC.